This T cell receptor (beta chain) stems from a study of OX40 agonist ivuxolimab in advanced cancers. Study-level information: Ivuxolimab is an agonistic anti-OX40 (CD134) antibody, and patients were treated with it. Patients were 82.7% male with ages roughly 23 to 85, mean roughly 55.

Study conclusions and caveats: Some nonresponders also had low normalized T-cell clonal expansion.

The cohort excluded patients with autoimmune disease history or systemic immunosuppression. A remark on this clone: What it binds is not known.

The repertoire was sequenced with immunoSEQ multiplex PCR; TCRdb's copy has only in-frame clones and lacks some. The data contain 55,000 to 70,000 clones, around 83% of them singletons. The sample was CD4+ or CD8+ T cells sorted from blood, taken in a trial of the OX40 agonist ivuxolimab. This TCR derives from an adult with an advanced solid tumor such as melanoma, head and neck, liver or kidney cancer.

The CDR3 DNA reads as TGTGCCAGCAGTTCTCCGGGACAGGGAAGAACCGGGGAGCTGTTTTTT. It translates to CASSSPGQGRTGELFF. The chain uses TRBV28 and TRBJ2-2, with 9 bases matching TRBD1. V gave up 4 bases and J gave up 5 bases; unmatched junction bases: 8. CDR1 is MDHEN and CDR2 is SYDVKM in the germline V gene. The CDR3 sequence is 16 residues long.